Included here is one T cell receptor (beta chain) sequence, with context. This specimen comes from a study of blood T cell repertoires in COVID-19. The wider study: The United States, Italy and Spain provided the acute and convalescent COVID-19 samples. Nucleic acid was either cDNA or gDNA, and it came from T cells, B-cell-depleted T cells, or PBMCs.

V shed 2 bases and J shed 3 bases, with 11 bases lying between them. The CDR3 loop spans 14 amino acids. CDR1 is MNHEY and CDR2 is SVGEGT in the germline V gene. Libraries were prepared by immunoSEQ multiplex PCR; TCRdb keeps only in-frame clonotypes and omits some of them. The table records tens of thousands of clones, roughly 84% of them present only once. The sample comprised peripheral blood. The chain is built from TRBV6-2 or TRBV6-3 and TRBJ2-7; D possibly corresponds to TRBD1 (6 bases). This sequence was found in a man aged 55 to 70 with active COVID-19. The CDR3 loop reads CASSYLTGNYEQYF. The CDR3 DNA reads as TGTGCCAGCAGTTACCTAACAGGGAACTACGAGCAGTACTTC.